What follows are 2 T cell receptor beta chains derived from one specimen sequenced in a study of T cells in narcolepsy (dated by TCRdb to between 2018 and 2020). The library was prepared using the immunoSEQ multiplex PCR assay. This is the immuneACCESS table as TCRdb keeps it, with only in-frame sequences that have V and J called. A part of the clones is gone; compared with another copy, unresolved V genes explain less than half, and the rest is unexplained. Recorded for this sample are around 26,000 clones; just over 60% of them occurred a single time. The top ten constitute around 12% of the sample. What was sequenced was memory (CD45RA-) CD4+ T cells from blood. The intended sense of this specimen's cell subset or site label: memory T cells sorted ex vivo from peripheral blood. These TCRs come from a human donor in good health.

V and J are TRBV30 and TRBJ2-7; D is unresolved. CDR1 GTSNPN and CDR2 SVGIG come from the germline V gene (reference sequence). This CDR3 region has 11 residues. V was pared by 2 bases and J by 4 bases, with 6 bases between. CDR3 in DNA: TGTGCCTGGAGTAGGAATTACGAGCAGTACTTC. This gives the protein CAWSRNYEQYF.

V is TRBV5-4 and J is TRBJ2-1; TRBD2 aligns across 10 bases. The CDR3 runs to 16 residues. Trimming removed 5 bases from V and 6 bases from J; junction bases left unmatched: 11. Germline V gene data show CDR1 as SGHNT and CDR2 as YYREEE (reference sequence). The CDR3 reads CASSVGAGGLVNEQFF. CDR3 DNA: TGTGCCAGCAGTGTCGGAGCGGGGGGGCTAGTCAATGAGCAGTTCTTC.